A selection of T cell receptor beta chains follows, all from one sample in a study of blood T cell repertoires in COVID-19. The table came from immunoSEQ multiplex PCR; TCRdb's copy has only in-frame clones and leaves some out. The profile shows approximately 120,000 clones, approximately 87% of them singletons. Sequencing input: peripheral blood. The origin of the receptors is a woman aged 60-75 years with acute or convalescent COVID-19. CDR3s include the opening cysteine and the closing phenylalanine or tryptophan.

cdr3_aa: CASSLEGTLSYEQYF
v_call: TRBV5-4

cdr3_aa: CASSLLTGVSLDYTF
v_call: TRBV28

cdr3_aa: CASSLYPTSDEKLFF
v_call: TRBV5-5

cdr3_aa: CASKVIAAGDTQYF
v_call: TRBV2

cdr3_aa: CASSKQGGVWSQNTEAFF
v_call: TRBV9

cdr3_aa: CSASTSGSGEQYF
v_call: TRBV20-1

cdr3_aa: CASSAGKLYGYTF
v_call: TRBV28

cdr3_aa: CASKSGRAGEKLFF
v_call: TRBV2

cdr3_aa: CASSRGRGGLGGYNEQFF
v_call: TRBV18

cdr3_aa: CASTDRGHGDEQYF
v_call: TRBV2

cdr3_aa: CASSLSGALYEQYF
v_call: TRBV7-8

cdr3_aa: CASSPQGQTEAFF
v_call: TRBV6-5

cdr3_aa: CASSPPGTGRNQPQHF
v_call: TRBV14

cdr3_aa: CASEQGQGSTEAFF
v_call: TRBV6-5

cdr3_aa: CASSPGGGTYNEQFF
v_call: TRBV6-4

cdr3_aa: CSARTSGETQYF
v_call: TRBV29-1

cdr3_aa: CASSQGSYNEQFF
v_call: TRBV7-3

cdr3_aa: CASRRGGDEKLFF
v_call: TRBV6-5

cdr3_aa: CASGVGTENSPLHF
v_call: TRBV7-9

cdr3_aa: CASSQDRWGYNEQFF
v_call: TRBV28

cdr3_aa: CASSPGLAVDTQYF
v_call: TRBV7-3

cdr3_aa: CASSDSNYGYTF
v_call: TRBV3-1/TRBV3-2

cdr3_aa: CASSSKHLAGSTDTQYF
v_call: TRBV19

cdr3_aa: CASSQIGGSLEQYF
v_call: TRBV14

cdr3_aa: CASSIDGSYTGELFF
v_call: TRBV19

cdr3_aa: CASSLSGNTEAFF
v_call: TRBV7-2

cdr3_aa: CASSPLAGGYNEQFF
v_call: TRBV5-1

cdr3_aa: CASSQEAATRTRGYTF
v_call: TRBV4-3

cdr3_aa: CASSLTGSGGYTF
v_call: TRBV28

cdr3_aa: CASSQELTGGKEKLFF
v_call: TRBV3-1/TRBV3-2

cdr3_aa: CASSEITGTEAFF
v_call: TRBV10-1

cdr3_aa: CASSVSGQVDQPQHF
v_call: TRBV9

cdr3_aa: CSVERQKETQYF
v_call: TRBV29-1

cdr3_aa: CASKEGGNQPQHF
v_call: TRBV2

cdr3_aa: CASSYSQGVSGYTF
v_call: TRBV6-5

cdr3_aa: CASSFPSTRSHNEQFF
v_call: TRBV28

cdr3_aa: CASSFNREPRGYTF
v_call: TRBV5-1

cdr3_aa: CASSLPRQGAAGYTF
v_call: TRBV28

cdr3_aa: CASSPHAGPRRAFF
v_call: TRBV18

cdr3_aa: CASSRLDYEQFF
v_call: TRBV6-2/TRBV6-3

cdr3_aa: CASGWRGNQPQHF
v_call: TRBV19

cdr3_aa: CASSFVGLAGDGGTGELFF
v_call: TRBV27

cdr3_aa: CASSGPSGSNEKLFF
v_call: TRBV2

cdr3_aa: CAVRAPGGTQYF
v_call: TRBV10-2

cdr3_aa: CASSLGTGLGHQPQHF
v_call: TRBV28

cdr3_aa: CASSTGVNSPLHF
v_call: TRBV7-3